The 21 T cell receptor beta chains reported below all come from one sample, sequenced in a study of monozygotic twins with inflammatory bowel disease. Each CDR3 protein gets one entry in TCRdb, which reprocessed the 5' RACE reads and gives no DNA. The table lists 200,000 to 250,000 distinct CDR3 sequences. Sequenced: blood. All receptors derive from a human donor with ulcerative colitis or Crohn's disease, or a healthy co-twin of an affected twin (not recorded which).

The CDR3 protein is CASSLTGPYNEQFF. The chain joins TRBV12-3 or TRBV12-4 to TRBJ2-1. The CDR3 has 14 residues.

This CDR3 is CASSLGQTSGTDTQYF. The chain combines TRBV5-1 with TRBJ2-3; TCRdb returns TRBD2, unconfirmable since there is no DNA. Germline V CDR1 and CDR2: SGHRS, YFSETQ. CDR3 length: 16 residues. The variable domain in full, completed from reference TRBV5-1 and TRBJ2-3, reads KAGVTQTPRYLIKTRGQQVTLSCSPISGHRSVSWYQQTPGQGLQFLFEYFSETQRNKGNFPGRFSGRQFSNSRSEMNVSTLELGDSALYLCASSLGQTSGTDTQYFGPGTRLTVL.

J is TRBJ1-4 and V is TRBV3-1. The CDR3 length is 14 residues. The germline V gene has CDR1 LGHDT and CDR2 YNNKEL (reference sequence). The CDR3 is CASSQDLLDEKLFF.

The CDR3 is CSAEGSLQGNTEAFF. The chain employs TRBV20-1 and TRBJ1-1; the D gene TCRdb calls, TRBD1, cannot be checked with no DNA. In germline, CDR1 is DFQATT, CDR2 SNEGSKA (reference sequence). The CDR3 contains 15 residues.

This chain's CDR3 is CASTRGDPTDTQYF. This chain joins TRBV6-2 or TRBV6-3 and TRBJ2-3; lacking DNA, the TRBD1 call made by TCRdb goes unchecked. CDR1 and CDR2 from the germline V gene are MNHEY and SVGEGT. CDR3 size: 14 residues.

CDR3 sequence reads: CASSAGSSTDTQYF. V and J are TRBV7-2 and TRBJ2-3; the D call from TCRdb, TRBD2, cannot be confirmed without DNA. This CDR3 region has 14 residues. CDR1 and CDR2 from the germline V gene are SGHTA and FQGNSA.

The CDR3 is CASSFGSVYEQYF. V gene TRBV7-2 combines with J gene TRBJ2-7. The CDR3 has 13 residues. Germline V gives CDR1 SGHTA, CDR2 FQGNSA.

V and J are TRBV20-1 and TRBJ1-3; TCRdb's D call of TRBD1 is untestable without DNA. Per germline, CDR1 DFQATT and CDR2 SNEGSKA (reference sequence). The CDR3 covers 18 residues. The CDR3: CSARLSAGQEIGGNTIYF.

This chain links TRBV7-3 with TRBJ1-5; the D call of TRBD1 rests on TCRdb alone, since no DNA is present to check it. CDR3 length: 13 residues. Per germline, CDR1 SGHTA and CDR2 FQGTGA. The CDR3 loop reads CASSLTSGQPQHF.

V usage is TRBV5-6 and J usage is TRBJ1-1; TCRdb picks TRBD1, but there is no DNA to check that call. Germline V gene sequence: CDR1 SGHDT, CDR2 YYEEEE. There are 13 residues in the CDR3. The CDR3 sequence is CASSLQGATEAFF.

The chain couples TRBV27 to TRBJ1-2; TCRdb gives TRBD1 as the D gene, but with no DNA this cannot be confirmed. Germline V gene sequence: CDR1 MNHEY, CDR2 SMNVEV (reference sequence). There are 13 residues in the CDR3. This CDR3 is CASSWRTGEGYTF.

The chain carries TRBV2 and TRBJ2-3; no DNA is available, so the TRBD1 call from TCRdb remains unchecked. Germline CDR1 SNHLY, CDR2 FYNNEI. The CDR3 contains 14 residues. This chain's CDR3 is CASRGGGLTDTQYF.

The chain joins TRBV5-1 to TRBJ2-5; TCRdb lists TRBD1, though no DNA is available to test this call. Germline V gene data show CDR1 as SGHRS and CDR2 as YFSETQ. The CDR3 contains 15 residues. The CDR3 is CASSSTGKVQETQYF.

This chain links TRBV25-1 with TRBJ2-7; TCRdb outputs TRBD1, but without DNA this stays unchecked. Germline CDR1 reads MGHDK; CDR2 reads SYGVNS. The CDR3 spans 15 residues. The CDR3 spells CASSTPGLGSGEQYF.

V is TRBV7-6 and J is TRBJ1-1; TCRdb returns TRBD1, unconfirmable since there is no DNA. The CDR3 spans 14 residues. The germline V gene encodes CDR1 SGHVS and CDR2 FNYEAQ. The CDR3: CASSRDRGRTEAFF.

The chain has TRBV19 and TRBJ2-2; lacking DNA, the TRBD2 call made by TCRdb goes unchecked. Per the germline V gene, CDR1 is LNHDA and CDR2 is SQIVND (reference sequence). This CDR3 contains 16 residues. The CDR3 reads CASSNRRGGNTGELFF.

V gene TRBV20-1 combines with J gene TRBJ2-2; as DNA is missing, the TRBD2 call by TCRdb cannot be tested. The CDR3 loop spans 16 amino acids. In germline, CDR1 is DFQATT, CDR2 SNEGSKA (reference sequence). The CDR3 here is CSAPRGAHTNTGELFF.

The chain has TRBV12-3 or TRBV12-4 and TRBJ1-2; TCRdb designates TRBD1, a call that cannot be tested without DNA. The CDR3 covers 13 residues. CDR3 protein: CASRSTGHYGYTF.

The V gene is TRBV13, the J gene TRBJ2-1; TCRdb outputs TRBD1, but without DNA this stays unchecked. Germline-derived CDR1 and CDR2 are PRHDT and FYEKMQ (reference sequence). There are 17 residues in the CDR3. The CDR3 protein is CASSPRTATHPYNEQFF.

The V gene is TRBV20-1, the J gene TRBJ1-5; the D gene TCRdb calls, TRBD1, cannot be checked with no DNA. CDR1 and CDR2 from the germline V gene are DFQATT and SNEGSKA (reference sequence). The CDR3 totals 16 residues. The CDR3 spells CSATDAQGSSNQPQHF.

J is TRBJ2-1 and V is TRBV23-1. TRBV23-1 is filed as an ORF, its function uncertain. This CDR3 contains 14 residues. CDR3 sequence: CASSQGDSYNEQFF.